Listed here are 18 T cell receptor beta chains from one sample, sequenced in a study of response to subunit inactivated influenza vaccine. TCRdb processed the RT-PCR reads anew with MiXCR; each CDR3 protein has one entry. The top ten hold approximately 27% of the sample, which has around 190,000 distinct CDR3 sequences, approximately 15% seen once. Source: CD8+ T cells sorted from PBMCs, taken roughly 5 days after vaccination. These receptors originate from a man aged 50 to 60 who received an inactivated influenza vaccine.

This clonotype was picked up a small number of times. The CDR3 here is CASSQDQTSGSDEQFF. The CDR3 DNA reads TGCGCCAGCAGCCAAGATCAGACTAGCGGGAGCGATGAGCAGTTCTTC. The chain joins TRBV4-3 to TRBJ2-1, with 12 nucleotides matching TRBD2. The germline CDR1 and CDR2 sequences are LGHNA and YSLEER. This CDR3 is 16 amino acids long. V lost 0 bases to trimming and J lost 8 bases; unmatched junction nucleotides: 5.

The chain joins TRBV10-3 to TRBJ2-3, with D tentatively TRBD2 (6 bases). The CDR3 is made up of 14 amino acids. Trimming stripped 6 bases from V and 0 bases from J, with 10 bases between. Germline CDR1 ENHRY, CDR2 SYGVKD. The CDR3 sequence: CAISPGTSTDTQYF. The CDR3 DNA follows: TGTGCCATCAGCCCCGGGACTAGCACAGATACGCAGTATTTT.

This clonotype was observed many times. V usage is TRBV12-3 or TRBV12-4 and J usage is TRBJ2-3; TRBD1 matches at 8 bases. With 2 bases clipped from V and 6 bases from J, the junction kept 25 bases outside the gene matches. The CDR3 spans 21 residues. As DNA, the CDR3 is TGTGCCAGCAGTTTATTTGGACTGGTCAGGGGGCCCCCTCACCATAGCGATACGCAGTATTTT. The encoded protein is CASSLFGLVRGPPHHSDTQYF.

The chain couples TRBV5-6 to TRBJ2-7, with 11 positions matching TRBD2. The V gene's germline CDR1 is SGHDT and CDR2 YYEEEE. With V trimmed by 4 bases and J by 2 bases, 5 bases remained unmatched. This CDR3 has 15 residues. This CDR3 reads CASSRIAGGTYEQYF. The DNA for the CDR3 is TGTGCCAGCAGCAGAATAGCGGGGGGGACCTACGAGCAGTACTTC.

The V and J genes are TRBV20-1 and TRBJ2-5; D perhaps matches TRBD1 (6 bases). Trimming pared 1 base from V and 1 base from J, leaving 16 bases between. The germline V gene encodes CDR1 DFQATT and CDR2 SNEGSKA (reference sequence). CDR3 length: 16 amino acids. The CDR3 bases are TGCAGTGCTAGAGGCCACACCCTGGGGGCCCAAGAGACCCAGTACTTC. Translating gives CSARGHTLGAQETQYF.

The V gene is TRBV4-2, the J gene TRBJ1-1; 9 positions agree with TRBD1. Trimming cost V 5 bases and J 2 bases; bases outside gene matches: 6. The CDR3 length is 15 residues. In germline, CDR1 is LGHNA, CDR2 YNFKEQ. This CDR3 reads CASSGGTGFNTEAFF. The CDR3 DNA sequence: TGTGCCAGCAGCGGAGGGACAGGGTTTAACACTGAAGCTTTCTTT.

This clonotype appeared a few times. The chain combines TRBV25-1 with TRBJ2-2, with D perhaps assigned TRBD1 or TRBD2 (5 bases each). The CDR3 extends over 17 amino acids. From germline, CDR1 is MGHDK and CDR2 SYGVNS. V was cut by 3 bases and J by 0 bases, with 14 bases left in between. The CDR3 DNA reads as TGTGCCAGCAGTGACCCTATCCAGGGACCGAACACCGGGGAGCTGTTTTTT. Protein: CASSDPIQGPNTGELFF.

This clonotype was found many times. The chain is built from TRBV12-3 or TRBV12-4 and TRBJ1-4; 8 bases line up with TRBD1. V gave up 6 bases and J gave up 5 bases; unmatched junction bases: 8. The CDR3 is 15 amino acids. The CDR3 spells CASSRTGGINEKLFF. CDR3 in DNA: TGTGCCAGCAGCCGCACAGGGGGGATCAATGAAAAACTGTTTTTT.

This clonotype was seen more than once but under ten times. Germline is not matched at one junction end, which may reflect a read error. The CDR3 sequence: CASSIQGGGPNTGERFF. CDR3 coding DNA: TGTGCCAGCAGTATACAGGGAGGGGGCCCGAACACCGGGGAGCGGTTTTTT. The chain combines TRBV28 with TRBJ2-2; D assignment may be TRBD1 or TRBD2 (7 bases each). There are 17 residues in the CDR3. The germline V gene encodes CDR1 MDHEN and CDR2 SYDVKM.

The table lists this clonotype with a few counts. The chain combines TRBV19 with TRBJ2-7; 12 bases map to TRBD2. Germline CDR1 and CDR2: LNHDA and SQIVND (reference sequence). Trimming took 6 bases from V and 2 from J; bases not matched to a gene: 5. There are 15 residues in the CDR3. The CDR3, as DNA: TGTGCCAGTAGCCGGACTAGCGGGACGGCCTACGAGCAGTACTTC. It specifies CASSRTSGTAYEQYF.

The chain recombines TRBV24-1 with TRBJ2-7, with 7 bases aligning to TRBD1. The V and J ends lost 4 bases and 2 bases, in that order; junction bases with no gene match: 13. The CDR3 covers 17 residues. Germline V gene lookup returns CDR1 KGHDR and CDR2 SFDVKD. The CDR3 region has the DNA TGTGCCACCAGTGAACGACAGGGTTACCTTAGCACCTACGAGCAGTACTTC. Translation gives CATSERQGYLSTYEQYF.

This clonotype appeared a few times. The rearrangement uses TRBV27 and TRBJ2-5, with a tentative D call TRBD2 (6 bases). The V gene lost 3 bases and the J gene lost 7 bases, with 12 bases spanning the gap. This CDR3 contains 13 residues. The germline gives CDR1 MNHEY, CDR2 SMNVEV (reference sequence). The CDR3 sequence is CASSLGRGSTQYF. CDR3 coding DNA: TGTGCCAGCAGTTTGGGACGGGGGTCGACCCAGTACTTC.

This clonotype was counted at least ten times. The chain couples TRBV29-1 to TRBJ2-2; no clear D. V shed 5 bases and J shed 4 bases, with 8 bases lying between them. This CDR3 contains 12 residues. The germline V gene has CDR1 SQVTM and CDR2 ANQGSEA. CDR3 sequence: CSVYGSTGELFF. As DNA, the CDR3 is TGCAGCGTTTATGGTAGCACCGGGGAGCTGTTTTTT.

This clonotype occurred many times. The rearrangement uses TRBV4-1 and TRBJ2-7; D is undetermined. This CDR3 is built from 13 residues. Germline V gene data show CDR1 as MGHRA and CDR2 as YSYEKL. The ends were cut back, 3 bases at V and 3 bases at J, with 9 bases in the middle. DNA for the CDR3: TGCGCCAGCAGCCAGGTCGGAGTCTACGAGCAGTACTTC. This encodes CASSQVGVYEQYF.

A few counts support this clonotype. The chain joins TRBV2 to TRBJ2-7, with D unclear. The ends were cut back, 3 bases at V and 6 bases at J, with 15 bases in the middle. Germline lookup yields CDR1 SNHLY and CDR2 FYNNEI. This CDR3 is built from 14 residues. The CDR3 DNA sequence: TGTGCCAGCAGTGATGAACACCCCCAGTCCGAGCAGTACTTC. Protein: CASSDEHPQSEQYF.

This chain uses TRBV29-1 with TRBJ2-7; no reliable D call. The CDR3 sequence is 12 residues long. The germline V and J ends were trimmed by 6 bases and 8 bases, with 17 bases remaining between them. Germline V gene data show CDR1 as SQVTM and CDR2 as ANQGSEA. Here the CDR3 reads CSVFIGVNKQYF. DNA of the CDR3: TGCAGCGTGTTTATTGGGGTAAATAAGCAGTACTTC.

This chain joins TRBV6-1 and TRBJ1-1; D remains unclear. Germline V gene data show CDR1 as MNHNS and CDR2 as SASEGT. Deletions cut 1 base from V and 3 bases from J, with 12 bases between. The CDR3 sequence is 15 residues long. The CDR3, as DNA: TGTGCCAGCAGTGAAGTCCCCGGACGCGACACTGAAGCTTTCTTT. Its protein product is CASSEVPGRDTEAFF.

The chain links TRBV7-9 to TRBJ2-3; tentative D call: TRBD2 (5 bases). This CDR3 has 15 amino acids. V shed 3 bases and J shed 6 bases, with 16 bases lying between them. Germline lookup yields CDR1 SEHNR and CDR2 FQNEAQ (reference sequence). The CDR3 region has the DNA TGTGCCAGCAGCTTGCGCCGGGCCCCGGGGGATACGCAGTATTTT. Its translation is CASSLRRAPGDTQYF.